This entry is about one T cell receptor beta chain. The CDR3 length is 15 residues. Germline V gene sequence: CDR1 MNHEY, CDR2 SVGAGI. V gave up 2 bases and J gave up 2 bases; unmatched junction bases: 5. This sample was taken from a study of PD-1 blockade in mismatch repair-deficient tumors. All patients were mismatch repair deficient, assessed by either PCR or immunohistochemistry. The method was immunoSEQ multiplex PCR; TCRdb's version includes in-frame clones alone and lacks a portion of them. The profile shows fewer than 50,000 clones, 79% of them singletons. The TCR comes from an adult with mismatch repair-deficient cancer. The gene calls are TRBV6-5 and TRBJ2-5; 7 bases are a match to TRBD2. Material: peripheral blood, obtained 4 weeks after starting pembrolizumab. CDR3 sequence reads: CASSYGFGRQETQYF. CDR3 DNA sequence: TGTGCCAGCAGTTACGGGTTCGGGAGGCAAGAGACCCAGTACTTC.